What follows is one TCR beta chain and its context. What it recognizes is unknown. CD45RO-negative CD8 cells positively selected for CCR7 made up the naive population, which excluded terminally differentiated effector memory CD45RA+ cells. The sample is drawn from a study of shared clonotypes between healthy human individuals. General observations from the study: Non-shared clonotypes showed lower generation probabilities than clonotypes common to all four donors. Rarefaction analysis demonstrated incomplete sorted-subset sequencing notwithstanding large depth.

CDR3 length: 14 amino acids. Germline assignment: CDR1 SEHNR and CDR2 FQNEAQ (reference sequence). J gave up 3 bases and V 3 bases, and 4 bases lay outside the gene matches. Profiling relied on immunoSEQ multiplex PCR, and the TCRdb table lists in-frame clones only, not all of them. The sample lists about 680,000 clones; 92% were seen once. This TCR was sampled from a young man in good health. V gene TRBV7-9 combines with J gene TRBJ2-7; 8 nucleotides align to TRBD1. Sequenced input: naive CD8+ T cells sorted from blood. The CDR3 DNA follows: TGTGCCAGCAGCTTCTCGGACAGGGACTACGAGCAGTACTTC. Translating it yields CASSFSDRDYEQYF.